The clone carrying this T cell receptor (beta chain) was counted a single time. This sample was included in a study of T cell responses to AZD1222 COVID-19 vaccine. The CDR3 loop spans 14 amino acids. The germline gives CDR1 SGHNT, CDR2 YYREEE (reference sequence). V shed 6 bases and J shed 1 base, with 13 bases lying between them. Clones were read by immunoSEQ multiplex PCR, and TCRdb kept only the in-frame ones, dropping some. Of around 140,000 clones listed, over 75% were seen once; the top ten hold 1.5% to 2%. This sequence was found in an adult in good health. This specimen consisted of peripheral blood, obtained on day 0 of AZD1222 vaccination. The V and J genes are TRBV5-4 and TRBJ2-5, with unresolved D. The CDR3 region has the DNA TGTGCCAGCACCCCGGGTGGGTTCCAAGAGACCCAGTACTTC. Its translation: CASTPGGFQETQYF.